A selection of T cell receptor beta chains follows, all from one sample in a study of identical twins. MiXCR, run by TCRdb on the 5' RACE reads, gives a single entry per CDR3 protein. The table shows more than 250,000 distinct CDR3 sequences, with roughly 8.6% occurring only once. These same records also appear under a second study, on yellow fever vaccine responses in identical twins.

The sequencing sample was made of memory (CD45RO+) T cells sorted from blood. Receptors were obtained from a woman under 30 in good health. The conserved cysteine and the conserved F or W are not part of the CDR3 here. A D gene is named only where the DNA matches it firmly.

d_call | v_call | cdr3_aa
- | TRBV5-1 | ASSLSTPNTMGEQF
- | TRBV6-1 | ASSGDTESNEQY
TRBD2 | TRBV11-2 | ASSPRRASGSYNEQF
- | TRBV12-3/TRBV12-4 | ASSPPSDFNNEQF
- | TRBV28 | ASSLFLGSTGETQY
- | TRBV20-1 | SAVSTDTQY
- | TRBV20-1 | SATPGRDIEAF
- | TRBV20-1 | SAIQAAGMNTEAF
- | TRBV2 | ASRSPFGAKNIQY
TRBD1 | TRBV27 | ASRKGQGGDYGYT
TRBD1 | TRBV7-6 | ASSLGQGWNLYNEQF
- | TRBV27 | ASSLSISVGTYNEQF
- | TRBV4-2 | ASSQAQGPEQF
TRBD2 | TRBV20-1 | SASTSETDTQY
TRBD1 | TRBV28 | ASNSQGTAGNTIY
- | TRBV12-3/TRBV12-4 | ASSLWADNQPQH
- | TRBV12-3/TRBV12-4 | ASSSRYDNEQF
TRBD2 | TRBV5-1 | ASRPGAGVHEQF
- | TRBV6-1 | ASRTTPQNEQF
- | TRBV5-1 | ASSLAHRSYEQY
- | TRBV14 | ASSQIRVGELF
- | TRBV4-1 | ASSQGRGTGNTIY
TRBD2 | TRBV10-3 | AIRTSGRAGNEQF
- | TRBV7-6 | ASSFSGTDNEQF
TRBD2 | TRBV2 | ATGGGRGDTQY
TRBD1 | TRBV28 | ASTAQGKGTDTQY
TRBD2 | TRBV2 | ASSEVAGGGSSQY
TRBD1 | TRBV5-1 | ASSSHRDRRNTEAF
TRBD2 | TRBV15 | ATSAPKAGVGPEQY
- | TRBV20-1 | SADGLSTDTQY
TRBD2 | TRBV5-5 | ASSLVGLSSGRGEQY
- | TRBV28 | ASSLGLIRGWIGELF
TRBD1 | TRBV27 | ASSLRTGRDQPQH
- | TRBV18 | ASSPPGGRNTEAF
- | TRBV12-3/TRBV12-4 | ASSVLRETQY
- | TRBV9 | ASSVAPSFQETQY
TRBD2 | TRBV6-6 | ASNRGAGELF
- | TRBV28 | AAWGLNTEAF
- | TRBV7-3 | ASSLRDGDSETQY
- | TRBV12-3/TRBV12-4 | ASSRQATNEKLF
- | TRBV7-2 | ASSRATGTSVYNEQF
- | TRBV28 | ASSKPLVYWQDNQPQH
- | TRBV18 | ASSSSPETQY
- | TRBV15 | ATSRADSGANVLT
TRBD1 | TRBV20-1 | SVPRPGGQGGQPQH
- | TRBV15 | ATSKGREYNEQF
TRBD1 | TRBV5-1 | ASSLGAGGASYETQY
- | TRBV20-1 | SARDLTKYGDTQY
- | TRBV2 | ASSEQGLGMNTGELF
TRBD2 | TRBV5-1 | ASSLGPSSTSETYEQY
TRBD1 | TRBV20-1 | SASRQGGEKLF
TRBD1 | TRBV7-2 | ASSRDRVLNEQF
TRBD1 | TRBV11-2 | ASSLAGTGEPTGELF
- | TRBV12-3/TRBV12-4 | ASSFEGLTEAF
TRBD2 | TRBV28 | ASSLYTSGQETQY